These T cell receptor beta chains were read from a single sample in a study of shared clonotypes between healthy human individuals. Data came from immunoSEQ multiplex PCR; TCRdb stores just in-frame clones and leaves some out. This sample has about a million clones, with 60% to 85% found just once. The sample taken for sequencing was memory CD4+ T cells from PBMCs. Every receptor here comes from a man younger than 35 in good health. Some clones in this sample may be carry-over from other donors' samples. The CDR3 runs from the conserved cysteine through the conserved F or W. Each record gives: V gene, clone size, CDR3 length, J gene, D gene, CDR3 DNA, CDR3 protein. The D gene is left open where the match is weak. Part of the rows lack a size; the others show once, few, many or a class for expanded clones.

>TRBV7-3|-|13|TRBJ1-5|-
TGTGCCAGCAGCCCAAATCGGGGTCAGCCCCAGCATTTT
CASSPNRGQPQHF
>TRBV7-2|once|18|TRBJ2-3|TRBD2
TGTGCCAGCAGCTCACGAGCCGGGACTAGCGGGCCCACAGATACGCAGTATTTT
CASSSRAGTSGPTDTQYF
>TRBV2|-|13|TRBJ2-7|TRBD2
TGTGCCAGCGGACTAGCGGCCTCCTACGAGCAGTACTTC
CASGLAASYEQYF
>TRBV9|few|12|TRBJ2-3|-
TGTGCCAGCACCCCTTTGGCAGATACGCAGTATTTT
CASTPLADTQYF
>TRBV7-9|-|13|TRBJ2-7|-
TGTGCCAGCAGCTTAGCGAATCGGGGCAGGGAAAGCTTC
CASSLANRGRESF
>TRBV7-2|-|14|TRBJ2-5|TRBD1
TGTGCCAGCAGCTTACCCCCCAGGGGGGAGACCCAGTACTTC
CASSLPPRGETQYF
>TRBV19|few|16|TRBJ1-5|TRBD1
TGTGCCAGTAGTATAGGGGACAGGGGGCTCAATCAGCCCCAGCATTTT
CASSIGDRGLNQPQHF
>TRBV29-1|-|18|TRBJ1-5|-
TGCAGCGTTGGGGGGGGCTGGGCGGCACAGCTACCTGGACAGCCCCAGCATTTT
CSVGGGWAAQLPGQPQHF
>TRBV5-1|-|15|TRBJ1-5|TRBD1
TGCGCCAGCAGCTTGGGACAGGGGGCTAATCAGCCCCAGCATTTT
CASSLGQGANQPQHF
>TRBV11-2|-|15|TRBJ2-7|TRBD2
TGTGCCAGCAGCTCCCCCCGCGGGGGAGGATACGAGCAGTACTTC
CASSSPRGGGYEQYF
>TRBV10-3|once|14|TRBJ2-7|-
TGTGCCATCAGTGTTGGGGCAGGGTTCTACGAGCAGTACTTC
CAISVGAGFYEQYF
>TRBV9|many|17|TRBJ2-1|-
TGTGCCAGCAGCGCGCAGCGGGGACAGAGCTCCTACAATGAGCAGTTCTTC
CASSAQRGQSSYNEQFF
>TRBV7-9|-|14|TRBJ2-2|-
TGTGCCAGCAGCAGTGACAGGAACACCGGGGAGCTGTTTTTT
CASSSDRNTGELFF
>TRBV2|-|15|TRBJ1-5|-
TGTGCCAGCAGTGTTTTGCGGGGAGTCAATCAGCCCCAGCATTTT
CASSVLRGVNQPQHF
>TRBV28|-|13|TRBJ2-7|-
TGTGCCAGCAGTACCCCCGCCGGGGTCGAGCAGTACTTC
CASSTPAGVEQYF
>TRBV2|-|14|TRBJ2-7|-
TGTGCCAGCAGTGAGGGGGCAGGGGCCAACGAGCAGTACTTC
CASSEGAGANEQYF
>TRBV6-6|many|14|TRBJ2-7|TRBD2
TGTGCCAGCACTTTGGGACTAAAGTACTACGAGCAGTACTTC
CASTLGLKYYEQYF
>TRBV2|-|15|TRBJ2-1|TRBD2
TGTGCCAGCAGTCGCCAGGGACTAGCGGGAGATGAGCAGTTCTTC
CASSRQGLAGDEQFF
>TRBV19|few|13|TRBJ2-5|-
TGTGCCAGTAGTAAGGCATTTCAAGAGACCCAGTACTTC
CASSKAFQETQYF
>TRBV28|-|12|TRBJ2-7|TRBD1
TGTGCCACCCGGACAGGGGGCTCTGAGCAGTACTTC
CATRTGGSEQYF
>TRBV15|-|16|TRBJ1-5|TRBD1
TGTGCCACCAGCAGAGTGGGACAGGGAGGGAATCAGCCCCAGCATTTT
CATSRVGQGGNQPQHF
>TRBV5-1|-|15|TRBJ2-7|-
TGCGCCAGCAGCTTGGATTATCAGGGCCAGGGGGAGCAGTACTTC
CASSLDYQGQGEQYF
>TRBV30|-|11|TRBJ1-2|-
TGTGCCTGGAGTCGGGGTATAGACTACACCTTC
CAWSRGIDYTF
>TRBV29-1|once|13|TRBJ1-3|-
TGCAGCGTTGGACTGAGGGCTGGAAACACCATATATTTT
CSVGLRAGNTIYF
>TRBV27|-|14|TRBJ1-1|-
TGTGCCAGCAGACCCAGGGTAAAGAACACTGAAGCTTTCTTT
CASRPRVKNTEAFF
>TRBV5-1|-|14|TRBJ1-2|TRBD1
TGCGCCAGCAGCTTGCCTGGGACAGACCCCGGCTACACCTTC
CASSLPGTDPGYTF
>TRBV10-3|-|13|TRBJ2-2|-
TGTGCCATAAGACAGGCGAACACCGGGGAGCTGTTTTTT
CAIRQANTGELFF
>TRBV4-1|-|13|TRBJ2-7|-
TGCGCCAGCAGACGGACATGGAAAGACGAGCAGTACTTC
CASRRTWKDEQYF
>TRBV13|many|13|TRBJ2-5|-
TGTGCCAGCAGCCGCGGACATACGGAGACCCAGTACTTC
CASSRGHTETQYF
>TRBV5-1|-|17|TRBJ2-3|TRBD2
TGCGCCAGCAGCAGGACTAGCGGGAGGGCCGGGAGAGATACGCAGTATTTT
CASSRTSGRAGRDTQYF
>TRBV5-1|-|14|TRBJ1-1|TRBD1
TGCGCCAGCAGCCGGGGACAGGGGGCCACTGAAGCTTTCTTT
CASSRGQGATEAFF
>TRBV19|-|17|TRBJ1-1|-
TGTGCCAGTAGTATAGACCCCTCCGGAGACTCGAACACTGAAGCTTTCTTT
CASSIDPSGDSNTEAFF
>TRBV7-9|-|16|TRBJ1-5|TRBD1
TGTGCCAGCAGCTCCACCGGGACAGGTACCAATCAGCCCCGGCATTTT
CASSSTGTGTNQPRHF
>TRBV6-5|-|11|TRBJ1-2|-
TGTGCCAGCAGTTCTCTCTATGGCTACACCTTC
CASSSLYGYTF
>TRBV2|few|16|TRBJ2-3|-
TGTGCCAGCAGTCCCCTGGGGGGACGGGGCACAGATACGCAGTATTTT
CASSPLGGRGTDTQYF
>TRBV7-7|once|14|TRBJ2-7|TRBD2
TGTGCCAGCAGCTTCGGACTAGTAGGGTACGAGCAGTACTTC
CASSFGLVGYEQYF
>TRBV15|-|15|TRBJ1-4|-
TGTGCCACCAGCAGAGACAGAGCGTTTAATGAAAAACTGTTTTTT
CATSRDRAFNEKLFF
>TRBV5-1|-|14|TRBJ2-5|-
TGCGCCAGCAGCTTTGGCGTGAGCGAGCAGACCCAGTACTTC
CASSFGVSEQTQYF
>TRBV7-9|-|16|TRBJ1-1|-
TGTGCCAGCAGCCCTCCCGGGGGTGTGGTGGGCACTGAAGCTTTCTTT
CASSPPGGVVGTEAFF
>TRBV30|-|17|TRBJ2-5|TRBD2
TGTGCCTGGAGTGAGATTAGCGGGAGGAGGGACCGGGAGACCCAGTACTTC
CAWSEISGRRDRETQYF